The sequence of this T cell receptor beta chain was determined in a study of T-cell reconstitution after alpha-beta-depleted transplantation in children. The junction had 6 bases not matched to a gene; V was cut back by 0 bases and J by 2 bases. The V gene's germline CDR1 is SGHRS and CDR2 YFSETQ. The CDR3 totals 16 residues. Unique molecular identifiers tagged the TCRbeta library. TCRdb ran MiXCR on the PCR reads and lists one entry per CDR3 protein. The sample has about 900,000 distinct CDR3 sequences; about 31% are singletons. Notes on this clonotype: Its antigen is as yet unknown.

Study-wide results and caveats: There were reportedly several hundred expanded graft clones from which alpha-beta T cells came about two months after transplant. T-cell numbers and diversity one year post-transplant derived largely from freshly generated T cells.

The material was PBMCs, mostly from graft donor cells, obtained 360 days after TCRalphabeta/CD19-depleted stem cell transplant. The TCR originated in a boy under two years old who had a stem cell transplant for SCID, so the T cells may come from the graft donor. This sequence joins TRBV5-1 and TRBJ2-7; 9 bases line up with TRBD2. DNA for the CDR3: TGCGCCAGCAGCTTGGCGGCTAGCGGGGTTGCCTACGAGCAGTACTTC. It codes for CASSLAASGVAYEQYF. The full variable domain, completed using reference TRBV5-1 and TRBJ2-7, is KAGVTQTPRYLIKTRGQQVTLSCSPISGHRSVSWYQQTPGQGLQFLFEYFSETQRNKGNFPGRFSGRQFSNSRSEMNVSTLELGDSALYLCASSLAASGVAYEQYFGPGTRLTVT.